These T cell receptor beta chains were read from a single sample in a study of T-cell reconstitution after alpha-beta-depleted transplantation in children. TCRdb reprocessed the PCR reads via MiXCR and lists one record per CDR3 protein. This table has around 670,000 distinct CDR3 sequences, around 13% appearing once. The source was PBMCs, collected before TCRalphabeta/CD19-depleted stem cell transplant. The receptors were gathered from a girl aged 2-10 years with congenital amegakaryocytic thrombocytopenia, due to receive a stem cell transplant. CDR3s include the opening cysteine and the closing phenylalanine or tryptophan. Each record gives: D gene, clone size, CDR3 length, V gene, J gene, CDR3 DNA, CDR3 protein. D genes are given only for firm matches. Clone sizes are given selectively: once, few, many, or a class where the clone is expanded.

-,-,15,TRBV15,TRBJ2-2,TGTGCCACCAGCGATAGGATTGTGAACACCGGGGAGCTGTTTTTT,CATSDRIVNTGELFF
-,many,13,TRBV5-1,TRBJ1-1,TGCGCCAGCACCCCTCCTTCCGACACTGAAGCTTTCTTT,CASTPPSDTEAFF
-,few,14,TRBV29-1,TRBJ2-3,TGCAGCGTAGATCCGGGATCCAGCACAGATACGCAGTATTTT,CSVDPGSSTDTQYF
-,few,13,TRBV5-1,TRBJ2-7,TGCGCCAGCAGCTTGGTGGCTTCGCCGCTGCAGTACTTC,CASSLVASPLQYF
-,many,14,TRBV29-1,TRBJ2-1,TGCAGCGTTGTGTCACGGAGGTCCTACAATGAGCAGTTCTTC,CSVVSRRSYNEQFF
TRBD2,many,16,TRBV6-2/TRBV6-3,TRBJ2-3,TGTGCCAGCAGCCCTGCCTGGCGGGAGGGGAGAGATACGCAGTATTTT,CASSPAWREGRDTQYF
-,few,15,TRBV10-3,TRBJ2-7,TGTGCCATCAGTGATCTATACAGGGAAGCCTACGAGCAGTACTTC,CAISDLYREAYEQYF
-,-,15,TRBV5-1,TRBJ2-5,TGCGCCAGCAGCTCTGGAGCGGGTCCCCAAGAGACCCAGTACTTC,CASSSGAGPQETQYF
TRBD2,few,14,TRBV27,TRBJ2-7,TGTGCCAGCAGTTTCCGGCTAGCGGGAGGGCCTCTGCACTTC,CASSFRLAGGPLHF
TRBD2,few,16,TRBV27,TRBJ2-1,TGTGCCAGCAGTTTCCTAGCGGGAGGTGGGGGGAATGAGCAGTTCTTC,CASSFLAGGGGNEQFF
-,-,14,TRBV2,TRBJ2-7,TGTGCCAGCAGTGATTGGACAGCATTATACGAGCAGTACTTC,CASSDWTALYEQYF
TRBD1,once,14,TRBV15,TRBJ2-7,TGTGCCACCAGCAGAGGACAGGGCCACTACGAGCAGTACTTC,CATSRGQGHYEQYF
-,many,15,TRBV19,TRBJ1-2,TGTGCCAGTAGTCCCAGGTGGGCAGCAACCTATGGCTACACCTTC,CASSPRWAATYGYTF
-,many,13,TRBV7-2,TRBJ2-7,TGTGCCAGCAATGACGGCCGCTCCTACGAGCAGTACTTC,CASNDGRSYEQYF
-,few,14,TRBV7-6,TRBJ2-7,TGTGCCAGCAGAAGGGGGACGGGCTCCTACGAGCAGTACTTC,CASRRGTGSYEQYF
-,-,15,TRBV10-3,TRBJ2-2,TGTGCCATCAGTGATCTAGCGATGAACACCGGGGAGCTGTTTTTT,CAISDLAMNTGELFF
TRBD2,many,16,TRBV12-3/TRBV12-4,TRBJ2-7,TGTGCCAGCGGTCAGCGGGAGGCCCCCGCAGACTACGAGCAGTACTTC,CASGQREAPADYEQYF
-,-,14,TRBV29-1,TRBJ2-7,TGCAGCGTTGCATCGGGACTCACGGGGGACGAGCAGTACTTC,CSVASGLTGDEQYF
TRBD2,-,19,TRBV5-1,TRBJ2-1,TGCGCCAGCAGCTTGGAGGGACTAGCGGGAGGGCCGGCCTACAATGAGCAGTTCTTC,CASSLEGLAGGPAYNEQFF
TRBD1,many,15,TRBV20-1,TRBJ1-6,TGCAGTGCCCCAGGGGGGGGTTCCTATAATTCACCCCTCCACTTT,CSAPGGGSYNSPLHF
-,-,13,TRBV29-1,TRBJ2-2,TGCAGCGCTATGGACAGAAACACCGGGGAGCTGTTTTTT,CSAMDRNTGELFF
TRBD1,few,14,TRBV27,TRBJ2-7,TGTGCCAGCAGTCGTCACAGGGGGCTCTACGAGCAGTACTTC,CASSRHRGLYEQYF
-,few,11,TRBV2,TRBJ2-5,TGTGCCAGCAGAATCTCTGAGGCCCAGTACTTC,CASRISEAQYF
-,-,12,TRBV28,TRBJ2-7,TGTGCCAGCACCCGGACGGGAACCGAGCAGTACTTC,CASTRTGTEQYF
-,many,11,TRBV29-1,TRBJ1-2,TGCAGCGTTGAGGGGGCGGCTGGCTACACCTTC,CSVEGAAGYTF
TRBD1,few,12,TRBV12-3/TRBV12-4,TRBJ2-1,TGTGCCAGCAACAGGGGGCTCAATGAGCAGTTCTTC,CASNRGLNEQFF
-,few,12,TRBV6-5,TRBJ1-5,TGTGCCAGCAGTCCCCTCGGGGGACCCCAGCATTTT,CASSPLGGPQHF
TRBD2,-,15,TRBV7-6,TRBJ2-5,TGTGCCAGCAGTTCCATGGGGCTAGCGGAAGAGACCCAGTACTTC,CASSSMGLAEETQYF
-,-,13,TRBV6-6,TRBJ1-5,TGTGCCAGCAGTACAGGGTCGCGGCAGCCCCAGCATTTT,CASSTGSRQPQHF
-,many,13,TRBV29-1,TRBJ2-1,TGCAGCGTTGGGACTACAGACTACAATGAGCAGTTCTTC,CSVGTTDYNEQFF
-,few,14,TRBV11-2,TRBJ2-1,TGTGCCAGCAGCTTAGCTACTGGACTAACCGAGCAGTTCTTC,CASSLATGLTEQFF
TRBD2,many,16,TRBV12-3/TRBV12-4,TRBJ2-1,TGTGCCAGCAGACAGGACGGGAGGGCCACTTCTCCTGAGCAGTTCTTC,CASRQDGRATSPEQFF
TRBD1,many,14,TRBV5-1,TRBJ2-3,TGCGCCAGCACCGACAGGGGTGGATCAGATACGCAGTATTTT,CASTDRGGSDTQYF
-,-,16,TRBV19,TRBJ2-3,TGTGCCAGTAGTATAGGGCCGCGCCAGATCACAGATACGCAGTATTTT,CASSIGPRQITDTQYF
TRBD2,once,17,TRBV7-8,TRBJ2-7,TGTGCCAGCAGCTTATGGAGCGGGACCAGATCCTCCTACGAGCAGTACTTC,CASSLWSGTRSSYEQYF
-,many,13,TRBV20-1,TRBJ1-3,TGCAGTGCTAGCTCGGAGGCTGGAAACACCATATATTTT,CSASSEAGNTIYF
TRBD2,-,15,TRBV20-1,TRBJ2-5,TGCAGTGCTCCGAGCCCTAGCGGGATCACGGAGACCCAGTACTTC,CSAPSPSGITETQYF
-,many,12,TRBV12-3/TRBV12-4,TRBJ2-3,TGTGCCAGCAAAGGGGGGCCAGATACGCAGTATTTT,CASKGGPDTQYF
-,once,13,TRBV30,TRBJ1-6,TGTGCCGGGGAATTGGAACTCAATTCACCCCTCCACTTT,CAGELELNSPLHF
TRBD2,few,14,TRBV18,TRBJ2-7,TGTGCCAGCTCATCGCAGGAAAGCGGGATGAAGCAGTACTTC,CASSSQESGMKQYF
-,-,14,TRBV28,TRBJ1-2,TGTGCCAGCAGTTACCTCGACAAGGGCGGTGGCTACACCTTC,CASSYLDKGGGYTF
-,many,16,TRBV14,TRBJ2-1,TGTGCCAGCAGCCAAGATCTTAGTATCTCCTACAATGAGCAGTTCTTC,CASSQDLSISYNEQFF
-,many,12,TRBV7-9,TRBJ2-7,TGTGCCAGCAGCTCACAATCACACGAGCAGTACTTC,CASSSQSHEQYF
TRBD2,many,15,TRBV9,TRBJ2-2,TGTGCCAGCAGCACAGCGGGACCGAACACCGGGGAGCTGTTTTTT,CASSTAGPNTGELFF
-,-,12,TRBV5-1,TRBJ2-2,TGCGCCAGCAGCTTGGAACAGGGTACGCAGTTTTTT,CASSLEQGTQFF
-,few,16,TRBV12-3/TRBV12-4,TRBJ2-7,TGTGCCAGCAGTTTGACCCCTAAGGCTATGGACTACGAGCAGTACTTC,CASSLTPKAMDYEQYF
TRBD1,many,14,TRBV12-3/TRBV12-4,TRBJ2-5,TGTGCCAGCAGTCCTGGGACAGAACAAGAGACCCAGTACTTC,CASSPGTEQETQYF
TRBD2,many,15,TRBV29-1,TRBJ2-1,TGCAGCGTTGCGTCTTTGGCTAGCGGGAGGTTACGGCAGTTCTTC,CSVASLASGRLRQFF
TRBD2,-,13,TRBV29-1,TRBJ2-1,TGCAGCGCTTTGCGGGAGGGGTACAATGAGCAGTTCTTC,CSALREGYNEQFF
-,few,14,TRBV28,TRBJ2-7,TGTGCCAGCAAGGAGGGGACCCCCTCCTACGAGCAGTACTTC,CASKEGTPSYEQYF
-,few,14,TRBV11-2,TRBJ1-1,TGTGCCAGCAGCCTTCGTCCGGGGAACACTGAAGCTTTCTTT,CASSLRPGNTEAFF
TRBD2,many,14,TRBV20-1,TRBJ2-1,TGCAGTGCTAGAGGACTAGCGGTTCACAATGAGCAGTTCTTC,CSARGLAVHNEQFF